This is a list of T cell receptor beta chains from one sample in a study of blood T cell repertoires in COVID-19. Sequenced by immunoSEQ multiplex PCR; TCRdb stores in-frame clones only, minus some. This sample carries tens of thousands of clones, about nine tenths of them seen once, and the ten largest clones take about 8.2%. The sample consisted of peripheral blood. Receptor source: a human donor in a cohort sampled during active COVID-19. Each CDR3 is given with its conserved first and last residue. Fields, in order: CDR3 DNA, CDR3 protein, J gene, clone size, V gene, D gene. The D gene is left open where the match is weak. Clone size, where shown, is once, few, many, or a class for clones that have expanded.

CDR3 DNA: TGTGCCAGCAGTAAGGGGGGGTCCTTGGGGAATGAGCAGTTCTTC
CDR3 protein: CASSKGGSLGNEQFF
J gene: TRBJ2-1
clone size: NA
V gene: TRBV7-2
D gene: NA

CDR3 DNA: TGTGCCATCAGTTCCGGGACAGACCCGCCAGCCCAGCATTTT
CDR3 protein: CAISSGTDPPAQHF
J gene: TRBJ1-5
clone size: NA
V gene: TRBV10-3
D gene: TRBD1

CDR3 DNA: TGTGCCAGCAGGCCCGGACAGGCCACAGATACGCAGTATTTT
CDR3 protein: CASRPGQATDTQYF
J gene: TRBJ2-3
clone size: NA
V gene: TRBV6-5
D gene: TRBD1

CDR3 DNA: TGTGCTAGTGCCTCCCCCACGGGGACAAGCAATCAGCCCCAGCATTTT
CDR3 protein: CASASPTGTSNQPQHF
J gene: TRBJ1-5
clone size: NA
V gene: TRBV12-5
D gene: NA

CDR3 DNA: TGTGCTAGCAGCTTAAGAAGGGGATTGGACTACGAGCAGTACTTC
CDR3 protein: CASSLRRGLDYEQYF
J gene: TRBJ2-7
clone size: few
V gene: TRBV7-7
D gene: NA

CDR3 DNA: TGTGCCAGCAGCTTCCAGTATGGCTACACCTTC
CDR3 protein: CASSFQYGYTF
J gene: TRBJ1-2
clone size: NA
V gene: TRBV5-6
D gene: NA

CDR3 DNA: TGTGCCAGCAGCCTTACCGGGGATCTTAGCAATCAGCCCCAGCATTTT
CDR3 protein: CASSLTGDLSNQPQHF
J gene: TRBJ1-5
clone size: NA
V gene: TRBV28
D gene: NA

CDR3 DNA: TGTGCCAGCAGTTGGCGGGACAGCTGGGGAGGTACTGAAGCTTTCTTT
CDR3 protein: CASSWRDSWGGTEAFF
J gene: TRBJ1-1
clone size: NA
V gene: TRBV27
D gene: TRBD1

CDR3 DNA: TGTGCCACCAGCAGAGTGGCTAGCGGGAGTTGGGAGACCCAGTACTTC
CDR3 protein: CATSRVASGSWETQYF
J gene: TRBJ2-5
clone size: NA
V gene: TRBV15
D gene: TRBD2

CDR3 DNA: TGTGCCAGCAGCTTATCCACCAGGGATAATGAAAAACTGTTTTTT
CDR3 protein: CASSLSTRDNEKLFF
J gene: TRBJ1-4
clone size: NA
V gene: TRBV5-4
D gene: NA

CDR3 DNA: TGTGCCAGCAGTTCCCAGACTGGTCGCGATACGCAGTATTTT
CDR3 protein: CASSSQTGRDTQYF
J gene: TRBJ2-3
clone size: once
V gene: TRBV28
D gene: NA

CDR3 DNA: TGTGCCAGCAGCTTTTCACTAGCGGGAGGGCAAGTTCGTAATTTTCCGGAGACCCAGTACTTC
CDR3 protein: CASSFSLAGGQVRNFPETQYF
J gene: TRBJ2-5
clone size: NA
V gene: TRBV7-8
D gene: TRBD2

CDR3 DNA: TGTGCCAGCAGACGACAGGGGGATAATGAAAAACTGTTTTTT
CDR3 protein: CASRRQGDNEKLFF
J gene: TRBJ1-4
clone size: NA
V gene: TRBV28
D gene: TRBD1

CDR3 DNA: TGTGCCAGTAAAACTGGCACAGATACGCAGTATTTT
CDR3 protein: CASKTGTDTQYF
J gene: TRBJ2-3
clone size: NA
V gene: TRBV6-5
D gene: NA

CDR3 DNA: TGTGCCAGCTCAGAAGGACAGGTTAGGGGGACTGAAGCTTTCTTT
CDR3 protein: CASSEGQVRGTEAFF
J gene: TRBJ1-1
clone size: NA
V gene: TRBV18
D gene: TRBD1

CDR3 DNA: TGTGCCTGGAGTCTTTCGGGACTCACAAACTATGGCTACACCTTC
CDR3 protein: CAWSLSGLTNYGYTF
J gene: TRBJ1-2
clone size: NA
V gene: TRBV30
D gene: NA

CDR3 DNA: TGCGCCAGCAGCCAGCCCGGGACACTGAATCAGCCCCAGCATTTT
CDR3 protein: CASSQPGTLNQPQHF
J gene: TRBJ1-5
clone size: once
V gene: TRBV4-1
D gene: NA

CDR3 DNA: TGTGCCAGCAGCGGTCTAGCGGGGTGGAATGAGCAGTTCTTC
CDR3 protein: CASSGLAGWNEQFF
J gene: TRBJ2-1
clone size: once
V gene: TRBV27
D gene: TRBD2

CDR3 DNA: TGTGCCAGTAGTTTACCGGGACAGAAGAACACTGAAGCTTTCTTT
CDR3 protein: CASSLPGQKNTEAFF
J gene: TRBJ1-1
clone size: NA
V gene: TRBV19
D gene: TRBD1

CDR3 DNA: TGTGCTAGCCGACAAGGCAGCACAGATACGCAGTATTTT
CDR3 protein: CASRQGSTDTQYF
J gene: TRBJ2-3
clone size: NA
V gene: TRBV12-5
D gene: NA

CDR3 DNA: TGTGCCAGCAGTCCCTTCTCGACAGGTGGAAACACCATATATTTT
CDR3 protein: CASSPFSTGGNTIYF
J gene: TRBJ1-3
clone size: NA
V gene: TRBV27
D gene: NA

CDR3 DNA: TGTGCCAGCAGTTTATCTAGCGGGGGCCAAGAGACCCAGTACTTC
CDR3 protein: CASSLSSGGQETQYF
J gene: TRBJ2-5
clone size: NA
V gene: TRBV28
D gene: TRBD2

CDR3 DNA: TGTGCCACTAGGACTGTTTACAATGAGCAGTTCTTC
CDR3 protein: CATRTVYNEQFF
J gene: TRBJ2-1
clone size: NA
V gene: TRBV6-5
D gene: NA

CDR3 DNA: TGTGCCGGCCGCAGACAGGGGGCAAGAGATACGCAGTATTTT
CDR3 protein: CAGRRQGARDTQYF
J gene: TRBJ2-3
clone size: NA
V gene: TRBV2
D gene: TRBD1

CDR3 DNA: TGTGCCAGCAGCCAAGATTTTCGCCGAGTCTATTTT
CDR3 protein: CASSQDFRRVYF
J gene: TRBJ2-2
clone size: once
V gene: TRBV3-1/TRBV3-2
D gene: NA

CDR3 DNA: TGTGCCAGCAGTTACACAGAAATAGGCACTGAAGCTTTCTTT
CDR3 protein: CASSYTEIGTEAFF
J gene: TRBJ1-1
clone size: NA
V gene: TRBV6-6
D gene: NA

CDR3 DNA: TGTGCCAGCAGCATCCCCCGTGGAGATTATGGGTCACCCCTCCACTTT
CDR3 protein: CASSIPRGDYGSPLHF
J gene: TRBJ1-6
clone size: NA
V gene: TRBV7-2
D gene: NA

CDR3 DNA: TGTGCCAGCAGTTTCGGTCGCAATCAGCCCCAGCATTTT
CDR3 protein: CASSFGRNQPQHF
J gene: TRBJ1-5
clone size: once
V gene: TRBV6-5
D gene: NA

CDR3 DNA: TGTGCCAGCAGACCCATGGGAGACAAAAACATTCAGTACTTC
CDR3 protein: CASRPMGDKNIQYF
J gene: TRBJ2-4
clone size: NA
V gene: TRBV27
D gene: NA